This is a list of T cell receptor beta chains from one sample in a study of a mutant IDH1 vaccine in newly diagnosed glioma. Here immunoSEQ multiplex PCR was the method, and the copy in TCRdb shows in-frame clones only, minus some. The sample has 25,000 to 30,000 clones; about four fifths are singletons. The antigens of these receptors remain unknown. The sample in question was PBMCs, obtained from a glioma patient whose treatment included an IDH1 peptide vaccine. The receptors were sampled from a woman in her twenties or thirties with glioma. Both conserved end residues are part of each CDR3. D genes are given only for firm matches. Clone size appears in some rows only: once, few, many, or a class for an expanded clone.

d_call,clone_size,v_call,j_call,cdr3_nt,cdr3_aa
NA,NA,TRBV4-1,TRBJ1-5,TGCGCCAGCAGCCAAGACGCACCAACAGGGAATAATCAGCCCCAGCATTTT,CASSQDAPTGNNQPQHF
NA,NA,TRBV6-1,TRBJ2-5,TGTGCCAGCAGCGACGGGCCAGCCGAAGAGACCCAGTACTTC,CASSDGPAEETQYF
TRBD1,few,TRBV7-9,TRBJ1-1,TGTGCCAGCAGCCGGGACAGAATGAACACTGAAGCTTTCTTT,CASSRDRMNTEAFF
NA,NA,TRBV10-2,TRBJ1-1,TGCGCCAGCAGTCCGGGCAGGAACACTGAAGCTTTCTTT,CASSPGRNTEAFF
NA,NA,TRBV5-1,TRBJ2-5,TGCGCCAGCAGCTTGTGGCCCCAAGAGACCCAGTACTTC,CASSLWPQETQYF
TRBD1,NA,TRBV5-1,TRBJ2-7,TGCGCCAGCAGCTTGGCCGGGACAGGGCCCTACGAGCAGTACTTC,CASSLAGTGPYEQYF
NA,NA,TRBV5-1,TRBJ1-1,TGCGCCAGCAGCTTTACGGAGGACCGGAACACTGAAGCTTTCTTT,CASSFTEDRNTEAFF
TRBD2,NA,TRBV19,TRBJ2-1,TGTGCCAGTAGTATTTGGCTAGCGGGGGCCAATGAGCAGTTCTTC,CASSIWLAGANEQFF
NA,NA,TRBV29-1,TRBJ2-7,TGCAGCGTCCCGGGTCCTTCGATTGAGCAGTACTTC,CSVPGPSIEQYF
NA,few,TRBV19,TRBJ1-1,TGTGCCAGTAGTACCACCTTATTTGAGACACTTAACACTGAAGCTTTCTTT,CASSTTLFETLNTEAFF
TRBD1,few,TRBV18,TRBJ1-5,TGTGCCAGCTCCCCTGACAGGGGCGGCAATCAGCCCCAGCATTTT,CASSPDRGGNQPQHF
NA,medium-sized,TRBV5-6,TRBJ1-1,TGTGCCAGCAGCCTGAAGAGGTTGAACACTGAAGCTTTCTTT,CASSLKRLNTEAFF
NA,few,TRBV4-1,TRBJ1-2,TGCGCCAGCAGCCAAGAAGCCTATGGCTACACCTTC,CASSQEAYGYTF
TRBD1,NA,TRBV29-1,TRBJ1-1,TGCAGCGTTGATCCGACAGGGGCCGGGGAAGCTTTCTTT,CSVDPTGAGEAFF
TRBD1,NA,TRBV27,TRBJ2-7,TGTGCCAGCAGTTTAGCTTCGGGACAGAGATACGAGCAGTACTTC,CASSLASGQRYEQYF
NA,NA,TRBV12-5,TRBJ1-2,TGTGCTAGTGGTTTGGTACGGGGGAACTATGGCTACACCTTC,CASGLVRGNYGYTF
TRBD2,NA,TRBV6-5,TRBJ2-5,TGTGCCAGCAGACATGGCGGGGGAGGAGAGACCCAGTACTTC,CASRHGGGGETQYF
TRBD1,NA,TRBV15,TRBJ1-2,TGTGCCACCAGCAGAGATCCGGGACAGGACCATTCTAACTATGGCTACACCTTC,CATSRDPGQDHSNYGYTF
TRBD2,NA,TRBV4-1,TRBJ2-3,TGCGCCAGCAGCCAAGATGGCGGGGGGGGGAGAGATACGCAGTATTTT,CASSQDGGGGRDTQYF
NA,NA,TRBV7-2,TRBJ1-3,TGTGCCAGCAGCTTAGGGGGACTGAGCTCTGGAAACACCATATATTTT,CASSLGGLSSGNTIYF
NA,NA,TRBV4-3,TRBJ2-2,TGCGCCAGCAGCCCGGGACTTAACACCGGGGAGCTGTTTTTT,CASSPGLNTGELFF
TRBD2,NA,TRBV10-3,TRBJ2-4,TGTGCCATGGCTTCGGGGGGGGCCAAAAACATTCAGTACTTC,CAMASGGAKNIQYF
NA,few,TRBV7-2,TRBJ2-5,TGTGCCAGCACCTACGGTGGGACCCAGTACTTC,CASTYGGTQYF